This is a list of T cell receptor beta chains from one sample in a study of blood T cell repertoires in COVID-19. TCRdb keeps only in-frame clones here, not all; method: immunoSEQ multiplex PCR. The table records 150,000 to 200,000 clones, 78% of them present only once. Sequencing was done on a sample of peripheral blood. The source is an elderly woman with active or convalescent COVID-19. CDR3s include the opening cysteine and the closing phenylalanine or tryptophan. Fields, in order: CDR3 DNA, CDR3 protein, D gene, J gene, V gene, clone size. The D gene is left open where the match is weak. Size is omitted from some rows. Given values are once, few, many or a class for expanded clones.

TGCAGTGCCAGTCCTCACAGGGGATCTTCACAAGAGACCCAGTACTTC	CSASPHRGSSQETQYF	TRBD1	TRBJ2-5	TRBV20-1	NA
TGTGCCAGCAACAGGGGGACAAGCACAGATACGCAGTATTTT	CASNRGTSTDTQYF	TRBD1	TRBJ2-3	TRBV6-5	NA
TGTGCCAGCAGCTTAGCGGGACAGACAATGAACACTGAAGCTTTCTTT	CASSLAGQTMNTEAFF	TRBD1	TRBJ1-1	TRBV11-2	NA
TGTGCCAGCAAAAGCCCCGAACTGAATTCACCCCTCCACTTT	CASKSPELNSPLHF	NA	TRBJ1-6	TRBV27	NA
TGTGCCAGCTCACCACGGTCAGGGGTAGTAAGTGGACCCCAGCATTTT	CASSPRSGVVSGPQHF	NA	TRBJ1-5	TRBV18	NA
TGTGCCAGCAGCTTACTGGACAGGGGCCACGAGCAGTACTTC	CASSLLDRGHEQYF	TRBD1	TRBJ2-7	TRBV6-6	NA
TGTGCCAGTAGTCCCTCAGCGTTCTCACCCCTCCACTTT	CASSPSAFSPLHF	NA	TRBJ1-6	TRBV19	few
TGTGCCAGCAGGCGTAGGGACAGCAACTCTGGAAACACCATATATTTT	CASRRRDSNSGNTIYF	TRBD1	TRBJ1-3	TRBV5-6	once
TGTGCCAGCAGCTCCATAGGGGGCGGCGACATTCAGTACTTC	CASSSIGGGDIQYF	TRBD1	TRBJ2-4	TRBV5-5	NA
TGTGCCAGCAGCCCACATCCACAGGGGCCGGGGGTGGACTATGGCTACACCTTC	CASSPHPQGPGVDYGYTF	TRBD1	TRBJ1-2	TRBV5-5	NA
TGTGCCAGCAGATGGGGACAGGGGGCAACTGGCTACACCTTC	CASRWGQGATGYTF	TRBD1	TRBJ1-2	TRBV28	NA
TGTGCCAGCAGCTTGACGGGAACCTACGAGCAGTACTTC	CASSLTGTYEQYF	NA	TRBJ2-7	TRBV5-6	few
TGTGCCAGCAGCTTAAGTTGGAGGGCCACCGGGGAGCTGTTTTTT	CASSLSWRATGELFF	NA	TRBJ2-2	TRBV5-5	NA
TGTGCCAGCAGCGCGGAGGGGAGGGGTTTATCGGGGAATGAGCAGTTCTTC	CASSAEGRGLSGNEQFF	TRBD2	TRBJ2-1	TRBV9	NA
TGTGCCAGCAGTGACTCCGGGACAGGGGGGGATGAGCAGTTCTTC	CASSDSGTGGDEQFF	TRBD1	TRBJ2-1	TRBV6-4	NA
TGCGCCAGCAGGGATCCCTCCGGAGGATACGAGCAGTACTTC	CASRDPSGGYEQYF	NA	TRBJ2-7	TRBV5-1	NA
TGTGCCAGCAGCTTGGTCTCAGATACGCAGTATTTT	CASSLVSDTQYF	NA	TRBJ2-3	TRBV5-8	NA
TGTGCCGTCAGGAGGGGGCAAAATCAGCCCCAGCATTTT	CAVRRGQNQPQHF	TRBD1	TRBJ1-5	TRBV6-5	NA
TGTGCCAGTAGGGGGACAGGTTCTGGAAACACCATATATTTT	CASRGTGSGNTIYF	TRBD1	TRBJ1-3	TRBV19	NA
TGTGCCAGCAGTGTGGTCCTTGGAGGCACCGGGGAGCTGTTTTTT	CASSVVLGGTGELFF	NA	TRBJ2-2	TRBV2	NA
TGTGCCAGCAGCACGGGACAGGGCTACAATGAGCAGTTCTTC	CASSTGQGYNEQFF	TRBD1	TRBJ2-1	TRBV7-9	NA
TGCAGCGTTGTCTCCGGCAGGGCCTACAATGAGCAGTTCTTC	CSVVSGRAYNEQFF	NA	TRBJ2-1	TRBV29-1	NA
TGTGCCAGCAGCGTAGGCGGGGACCAAGAGACCCAGTACTTC	CASSVGGDQETQYF	NA	TRBJ2-5	TRBV9	NA
TGTGCCATCAGTAAAACTAGCGGGCCATACAATGAGCAGTTCTTC	CAISKTSGPYNEQFF	TRBD2	TRBJ2-1	TRBV10-3	NA
TGTGCCAGCACCCATGCTTATCCCGCTAGCGGGGACCCCTACGAGCAGTACTTC	CASTHAYPASGDPYEQYF	TRBD2	TRBJ2-7	TRBV5-6	NA
TGTGCCAGCAGGGAAGCCGGGACAAGCTCCTACGAGCAGTACTTC	CASREAGTSSYEQYF	NA	TRBJ2-7	TRBV25-1	NA
TGCGCCAGCAGCTTCGGACAGGGCTATGGCTACACCTTC	CASSFGQGYGYTF	TRBD1	TRBJ1-2	TRBV5-1	NA
TGTGCCAGCAGTTTGGGGAGCTCCTATAATTCACCCCTCCACTTT	CASSLGSSYNSPLHF	NA	TRBJ1-6	TRBV28	few
TGTGCCAGCCTTAACCCGGGGAGAAACAATGAGCAGTTCTTC	CASLNPGRNNEQFF	NA	TRBJ2-1	TRBV7-8	NA
TGTGCCAGCTCACCAAGTAGGCGCACAGGCGGTACGGGCACTGAAGCTTTCTTT	CASSPSRRTGGTGTEAFF	NA	TRBJ1-1	TRBV18	NA
TGCGCCAGCAGCCCCGGACTGAGGGACAGCTCTGGGGCCAACGTCCTGACTTTC	CASSPGLRDSSGANVLTF	TRBD1	TRBJ2-6	TRBV5-1	few
TGCGCCAGCAGCTTTACGGGGTACACCGGGGAGCTGTTTTTT	CASSFTGYTGELFF	NA	TRBJ2-2	TRBV5-1	NA
TGTGCCAGTAGCAACTTTGGACAGGGGGCCTACAATGAGCAGTTCTTC	CASSNFGQGAYNEQFF	TRBD1	TRBJ2-1	TRBV19	NA
TGTGCCAGCAGCTCGGACAACTATAGCAATCAGCCCCAGCATTTT	CASSSDNYSNQPQHF	NA	TRBJ1-5	TRBV5-5	NA
TGTGCCAGCAGCTTACAAGGGGGCGCGGGAGAGACCCAGTACTTC	CASSLQGGAGETQYF	TRBD1	TRBJ2-5	TRBV11-2	NA
TGTGCCAGCAGCCCCGACAAGACACTGAGCTATGGCTACACCTTC	CASSPDKTLSYGYTF	NA	TRBJ1-2	TRBV4-2	few